This entry lists 13 T cell receptor beta chains sequenced from one sample in a study of shared clonotypes between healthy human individuals. Libraries were prepared by immunoSEQ multiplex PCR; TCRdb keeps only in-frame clonotypes and omits some of them. The repertoire consists of roughly 1,600,000 clones, with approximately 98.5% occurring once and the leading ten covering over 0.3%. Material: naive CD4+ T cells sorted from blood. Subset here: CD45RA+ positively selected. The source of these receptors is a young man in good health.

As concerns this clone: The sample carries other DNA sequences with the same CDR3. This chain uses TRBV5-1 with TRBJ2-1; perhaps TRBD2 as D (5 bases). CDR1 and CDR2 (germline): SGHRS, YFSETQ. V lost 0 bases and J 0 bases, leaving 10 bases between the germline ends. The CDR3 is 16 amino acids. The CDR3 nucleotides read TGCGCCAGCAGCTTGGCGGGATCCGGCTCCTACAATGAGCAGTTCTTC. This translates into CASSLAGSGSYNEQFF.

The chain employs TRBV5-1 and TRBJ1-5; a possible D gene is TRBD1 (5 bases). The germline V gene encodes CDR1 SGHRS and CDR2 YFSETQ. The V and J ends lost 1 base and 7 bases respectively, with 15 bases between them. The CDR3 is 15 residues long. The CDR3 sequence: CASSLYTGAGQPQHF. CDR3 DNA: TGCGCCAGCAGCTTGTATACTGGGGCGGGGCAGCCCCAGCATTTT.

This chain connects TRBV9 to TRBJ2-5; 10 bases are shared with TRBD2. This CDR3 spans 17 amino acids. The germline gives CDR1 SGDLS, CDR2 YYNGEE. V lost 4 bases and J lost 2; bases outside the gene matches: 11. CDR3 in amino acids: CASSPWPLAGGQETQYF. CDR3 nucleotides: TGTGCCAGCAGCCCCTGGCCATTAGCGGGAGGTCAAGAGACCCAGTACTTC.

This chain links TRBV7-8 with TRBJ1-3; D remains unclear. CDR1 and CDR2 (germline): SGHVS, FQNEAQ. The V end was cut by 5 bases, the J end by 11 bases, with 19 bases between. This CDR3 is built from 14 residues. The CDR3 DNA reads as TGTGCCAGCAGCCCCCAGGCAGCGTCAAAGCCCATATATTTT. As protein: CASSPQAASKPIYF.

V is TRBV15 and J is TRBJ2-1, with 10 bases aligning to TRBD1. Germline trimming cut 1 base from V and 2 bases from J; bases unmatched to any gene: 5. The CDR3 contains 17 residues. Looked up from germline, CDR1 is LNHNV and CDR2 is YYDKDF (reference sequence). CDR3 sequence reads: CATSRVFGTGAYNEQFF. DNA of the CDR3: TGTGCCACCAGCAGAGTTTTCGGGACAGGGGCCTACAATGAGCAGTTCTTC.

The chain carries TRBV28 and TRBJ2-7; D is unresolved. The CDR3 runs 13 residues. The ends were cut back, 5 bases at V and 2 bases at J, with 10 bases in the middle. Germline assignment: CDR1 MDHEN and CDR2 SYDVKM. The CDR3 region is CASSPWPAYEQYF. The CDR3 nucleotides read TGTGCCAGCAGTCCCTGGCCAGCCTACGAGCAGTACTTC.

V gene TRBV27 combines with J gene TRBJ2-1; TRBD1 might be the D (6 bases). Trimming took off 0 bases at V and 1 base at J, with 7 bases between the two ends. The CDR3 runs to 15 residues. Germline loops: CDR1 MNHEY, CDR2 SMNVEV (reference sequence). This chain's CDR3 is CASSLSRGSYNEQFF. The CDR3, as DNA: TGTGCCAGCAGTTTATCGAGGGGGTCCTACAATGAGCAGTTCTTC.

As for this clone: This sample also contains other DNA sequences that code for the same CDR3. The V gene is TRBV9, the J gene TRBJ2-5; D is possibly TRBD2 (6 bases). Germline CDR1 SGDLS, CDR2 YYNGEE. Deletions cut 0 bases from V and 1 base from J, with 7 bases between. The CDR3 is 14 residues long. DNA of the CDR3: TGTGCCAGCAGCGTAGGGAGGGCCCAAGAGACCCAGTACTTC. Translated, it gives CASSVGRAQETQYF.

On this clone itself: The same CDR3 can be traced to other DNA sequences in this sample. The rearrangement links TRBV6-6 to TRBJ2-7, with 7 bases that match TRBD2. The CDR3 sequence is 14 residues long. Germline V gene sequence: CDR1 MNHNY, CDR2 SVGAGI (reference sequence). V trimming: 4 bases; J trimming: 0 bases; junction bases outside the gene matches: 3. In nucleotides, the CDR3 is TGTGCCAGCAGTTTCGGGGGGAGCTCCTACGAGCAGTACTTC. As protein: CASSFGGSSYEQYF.

This clone came up once. In DNA form, the CDR3 reads TGTGCCAGCAGTGTCATGGTAGGGGACATTCAGTACTTC. It yields the protein CASSVMVGDIQYF. The chain combines TRBV2 with TRBJ2-4; a possible D gene is TRBD1 (5 bases). Per the germline V gene, CDR1 is SNHLY and CDR2 is FYNNEI. The CDR3 loop spans 13 amino acids. V lost 4 bases and J 8 bases, leaving 12 bases between the germline ends.

This clone was seen a single time. The V call is TRBV7-2, the J call TRBJ1-1, with a tentative D call TRBD1 (5 bases). The CDR3 length is 13 residues. V was cut by 3 bases and J by 0 bases, with 5 bases left in between. Germline V gives CDR1 SGHTA, CDR2 FQGNSA. DNA of the CDR3: TGTGCCAGCAGCTTCAGGGTGAACACTGAAGCTTTCTTT. This gives the protein CASSFRVNTEAFF.

The chain combines TRBV14 with TRBJ2-7; D unresolved. Trimming took off 4 bases at V and 0 bases at J, with 16 bases between the two ends. Germline V gene data show CDR1 as SGHDN and CDR2 as FVKESK. The CDR3 length is 16 residues. In DNA, the CDR3 is TGTGCCAGCAGCCGTCGCCGTCAGGAGAGCTCCTACGAGCAGTACTTC. This gives the protein CASSRRRQESSYEQYF.

The CDR3 DNA is TGTGCCTGGATTCAGTACAGGGGCGCGTATCGAGAGACCCAGTACTTC. This encodes CAWIQYRGAYRETQYF. The J gene is TRBJ2-5, the V gene TRBV30; 7 bases align to TRBD1. The germline V gene encodes CDR1 GTSNPN and CDR2 SVGIG (reference sequence). The CDR3 is 16 amino acids. J gave up 4 bases and V 4 bases, and 15 bases lay outside the gene matches.